The sequence of this T cell receptor (beta chain) was determined in a study of blood T cell repertoires in COVID-19. The CDR3 contains 16 residues. Trimming took 1 base from V and 8 from J; bases not matched to a gene: 6. CDR1 MGHRA and CDR2 YSYEKL come from the germline V gene. Clones were sequenced by immunoSEQ multiplex PCR, and TCRdb holds only the in-frame ones, with some missing. This sample yields over 150,000 clones, of which around 89% are seen a single time; 1.9% belongs to the top ten. The sample was peripheral blood. The chain carries TRBV4-1 and TRBJ1-4; 11 bases fit TRBD1. This TCR derives from a man aged 18 to 35 who had recovered from COVID-19. The chain's CDR3 is CASSQGPGTGGEKLFF. The CDR3 DNA is TGCGCCAGCAGCCAAGGGCCCGGGACAGGGGGGGAAAAACTGTTTTTT.